Sequencing of this T cell receptor beta chain was carried out in a study of blood T cell repertoires in COVID-19. Study details: Spain, Italy and the United States supplied samples that represented acute and convalescent COVID-19. In each case, the material was cDNA or gDNA derived from T cells, B-cell-depleted T cells, or PBMCs.

Germline CDR1 reads ENHRY; CDR2 reads SYGVKD. The CDR3 spans 16 residues. Losses at the gene ends were 6 bases for V and 0 bases for J; bases not matched to a gene: 5. Original processing notes: Quantification of nucleated cells was approximated via reference gene primer amplification. Assay: immunoSEQ multiplex PCR; the TCRdb copy retains only in-frame clones and omits some. The D gene and trimming were derived from the DNA, and the V and J assignments and clone size from that table. The sample has about 250,000 clones; around nine tenths are singletons. This receptor was obtained from a woman aged 55-69 years who had recovered from COVID-19. The chain employs TRBV10-3 and TRBJ2-1; 10 bases agree with TRBD2. The source material was peripheral blood. CDR3 coding DNA: TGTGCCATCAGGGTAGCGGGGGGCGGCTCCTACAATGAGCAGTTCTTC. It encodes CAIRVAGGGSYNEQFF.